This T cell receptor (beta chain) was observed in a study of blood T cell repertoires in COVID-19. As handled by the study authors: Reference gene primer amplification gave estimated nucleated cell counts. Profiling relied on immunoSEQ multiplex PCR, and the TCRdb table lists in-frame clones only, not all of them. Clone size and V and J calls were adopted from that table, with D and trimming inferred from the DNA. The sample yields 74,000 or so clones, about 87% seen once. CDR3 length equals 18 residues. CDR1 and CDR2 from the germline V gene are SGHDT and YYEEEE. V lost 1 base and J lost 2; bases outside the gene matches: 10.

Input material: peripheral blood. The V and J genes are TRBV5-6 and TRBJ2-3; 10 bases map to TRBD2. This TCR derives from a human donor in a cohort sampled during active COVID-19. The CDR3 protein is CASSLRVLAGALTDTQYF. The CDR3 bases are TGTGCCAGCAGCTTGCGAGTCCTAGCGGGGGCCCTCACAGATACGCAGTATTTT.